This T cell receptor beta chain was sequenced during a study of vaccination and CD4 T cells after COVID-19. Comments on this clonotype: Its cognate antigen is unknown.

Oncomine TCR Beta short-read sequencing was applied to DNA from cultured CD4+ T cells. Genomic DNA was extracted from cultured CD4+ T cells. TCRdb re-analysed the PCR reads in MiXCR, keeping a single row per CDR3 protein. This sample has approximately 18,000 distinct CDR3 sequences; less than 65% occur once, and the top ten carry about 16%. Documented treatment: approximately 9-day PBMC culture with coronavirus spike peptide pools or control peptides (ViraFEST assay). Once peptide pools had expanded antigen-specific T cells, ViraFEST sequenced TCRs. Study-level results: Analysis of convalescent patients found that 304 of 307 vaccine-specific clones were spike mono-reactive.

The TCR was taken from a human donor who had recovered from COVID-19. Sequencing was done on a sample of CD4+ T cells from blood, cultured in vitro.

The CDR3 protein is CSARDQGSGNTIYF. The CDR3 DNA sequence: TGCAGTGCTAGAGATCAAGGGTCTGGAAACACCATATATTTT. The V call is TRBV20-1, the J call TRBJ1-3; D is undetermined. Trimming took 0 bases from V and 1 from J, leaving 7 bases between them. CDR3 length: 14 amino acids. The germline gives CDR1 DFQATT, CDR2 SNEGSKA (reference sequence).